A single sample gave rise to the 25 T cell receptor beta chains below, sequenced in a study of blood T cell repertoires in COVID-19. The assay was immunoSEQ multiplex PCR, and TCRdb's table has in-frame clones only and misses some. Of some 41,000 clones in the sample, 75% to 85% were seen once. Sequencing used peripheral blood. Every receptor here comes from an elderly man in a cohort sampled during active COVID-19.

The V and J genes are TRBV5-4 and TRBJ2-7, with a tentative D call TRBD1 (5 bases). Germline values: CDR1 SGHNT, CDR2 YYREEE (reference sequence). The CDR3 spans 12 residues. V lost 0 bases and J lost 12, with 13 bases in between. CDR3 sequence reads: CASSLEGSGSYF. In nucleotides, the CDR3 is TGTGCCAGCAGCTTGGAGGGGTCAGGGTCGTACTTC. The entire variable domain, with the rest obtained from reference TRBV5-4 and TRBJ2-7, is as follows: ETGVTQSPTHLIKTRGQQVTLRCSSQSGHNTVSWYQQALGQGPQFIFQYYREEENGRGNFPPRFSGLQFPNYSSELNVNALELDDSALYLCASSLEGSGSYFGPGTRLTVT.

This chain uses TRBV7-2 with TRBJ2-1; weak D call: TRBD2 (5 bases). V was trimmed by 0 bases and J by 11 bases, leaving 14 bases between them. From germline, CDR1 is SGHTA and CDR2 FQGNSA. The CDR3 has 14 residues. The CDR3 sequence: CASSLAGVRVQQFF. CDR3 nucleotides: TGTGCCAGCAGCTTAGCGGGAGTAAGGGTTCAGCAGTTCTTC.

The V and J genes are TRBV12-3 or TRBV12-4 and TRBJ2-7; the D is unclear. Deletions cut 4 bases from V and 3 bases from J, with 10 bases between. The CDR3 has 13 amino acids. Here the CDR3 reads CASSSNYNYEQYF. For the CDR3, the DNA is TGTGCCAGCAGTTCCAACTACAACTACGAGCAGTACTTC.

The genes are TRBV7-2 and TRBJ2-3; 9 bases map to TRBD2. Germline V gene sequence: CDR1 SGHTA, CDR2 FQGNSA. V was pared by 5 bases and J by 3 bases, with 12 bases of the junction left unmatched. CDR3 size: 17 residues. In DNA form, the CDR3 reads TGTGCCAGCAGCCCTACTTATCCGGGACTAGCAACAGATACGCAGTATTTT. Amino acids: CASSPTYPGLATDTQYF.

CDR3 bases: TGTGCCAGCAGCTCAGGAGGGAACTTGGCTGGCTACACCTTC. Protein: CASSSGGNLAGYTF. The genes are TRBV5-6 and TRBJ1-2; D gene ambiguous. V gave up 3 bases and J gave up 7 bases, with 16 bases separating them. Germline CDR1 and CDR2: SGHDT and YYEEEE. This CDR3 comprises 14 residues.

This chain links TRBV30 with TRBJ2-1; 11 nucleotides agree with TRBD1. The germline gives CDR1 GTSNPN, CDR2 SVGIG (reference sequence). After removal of 4 bases from V and 7 bases from J, the junction contained 12 bases not matched to a gene. CDR3 length: 16 residues. This CDR3 reads CAWTALGTGGLNEQFF. The CDR3, as DNA: TGTGCCTGGACCGCTTTGGGGACAGGGGGTTTAAATGAGCAGTTCTTC.

V is TRBV2 and J is TRBJ1-2; 10 nucleotides match TRBD1. The length of the CDR3 is 12 residues. V shed 5 bases and J 7 bases; nucleotides not matched to a gene: 1. CDR1 is SNHLY and CDR2 is FYNNEI in the germline V gene. CDR3 DNA sequence: TGTGCCAGCAGTCGGGACAGGGGTGGCTACACCTTC. Protein product: CASSRDRGGYTF.

This chain uses TRBV5-1 with TRBJ2-1, with TRBD2 as a possible D gene (6 bases). Deletions cut 7 bases from V and 6 bases from J, with 17 bases between. Germline CDR1 SGHRS, CDR2 YFSETQ. The CDR3 totals 14 residues. CDR3 loop: CASHTGLLSNEQFF. The CDR3 DNA sequence: TGCGCCAGCCATACGGGACTCCTTAGCAATGAGCAGTTCTTC. Filled out from reference TRBV5-1 and TRBJ2-1, the complete variable domain reads KAGVTQTPRYLIKTRGQQVTLSCSPISGHRSVSWYQQTPGQGLQFLFEYFSETQRNKGNFPGRFSGRQFSNSRSEMNVSTLELGDSALYLCASHTGLLSNEQFFGPGTRLTVL.

The chain links TRBV28 to TRBJ1-6; 9 bases are a match to TRBD1. The V and J ends lost 3 bases and 9 bases, in that order; junction bases with no gene match: 6. CDR3 length: 15 amino acids. Germline V lookup: CDR1 MDHEN, CDR2 SYDVKM. CDR3 loop: CASSLGDRDSSPLHF. The DNA for the CDR3 is TGTGCCAGCAGTTTGGGGGACAGGGATAGTTCACCCCTCCACTTT.

The genes are TRBV2 and TRBJ2-7; D is possibly TRBD2 (6 bases). This CDR3 has 14 residues. Trimming took off 7 bases at V and 6 bases at J, with 19 bases between the two ends. Germline values: CDR1 SNHLY, CDR2 FYNNEI. Here the CDR3 DNA reads TGTGCCAGCACCACCTTGGGAGGCGCTGGCGAGCAGTACTTC. It translates to CASTTLGGAGEQYF.

The chain combines TRBV18 with TRBJ1-1; a weak D match, TRBD1 (5 bases). The V gene's germline CDR1 is KGHSH and CDR2 LQKENI. Trimming pared 0 bases from V and 5 bases from J, leaving 16 bases between. This CDR3 is built from 16 residues. CDR3 coding DNA: TGTGCCAGCTCACCACCGAGGGGAGGAGGCAGGACTGAAGCTTTCTTT. Protein: CASSPPRGGGRTEAFF.

The J gene is TRBJ2-5, the V gene TRBV5-6, with 8 bases aligning to TRBD1. Trimming removed 3 bases from V and 1 base from J; junction bases left unmatched: 5. The germline gives CDR1 SGHDT, CDR2 YYEEEE. The CDR3 loop spans 15 amino acids. CDR3 sequence: CASSSRGQGQETQYF. The CDR3, as DNA: TGTGCCAGCAGCTCTAGAGGACAGGGCCAAGAGACCCAGTACTTC.

The chain recombines TRBV19 with TRBJ2-7; unclear D gene. This CDR3 has 14 amino acids. Trimming cost V 0 bases and J 5 bases, with 11 bases left between them. Germline CDR1 reads LNHDA; CDR2 reads SQIVND (reference sequence). This CDR3 is CASSIEYKRNEQYF. CDR3 in DNA: TGTGCCAGTAGTATAGAGTACAAAAGAAACGAGCAGTACTTC.

The J gene is TRBJ1-2, the V gene TRBV24-1, with no clear D. With 6 bases removed from V and 1 base from J, the gap between germline ends came to 11 bases. There are 14 residues in the CDR3. The germline gives CDR1 KGHDR, CDR2 SFDVKD. CDR3: CATSHVTFNYGYTF. Here the CDR3 DNA reads TGTGCCACCAGTCACGTTACTTTTAACTATGGCTACACCTTC.

This clone has a handful of counts. This rearrangement joins TRBV19 to TRBJ2-7; 7 nucleotides match TRBD1. The CDR3 covers 14 residues. V shed 3 bases and J 3 bases; nucleotides not matched to a gene: 5. Germline-derived CDR1 and CDR2 are LNHDA and SQIVND (reference sequence). The CDR3 coding sequence is TGTGCCAGTAGTATCCGGCCAGGGGGCTACGAGCAGTACTTC. It yields the protein CASSIRPGGYEQYF.

The J gene is TRBJ1-4, the V gene TRBV2; D possibly corresponds to TRBD1 (6 bases). The ends were cut back, 8 bases at V and 13 bases at J, with 17 bases in the middle. There are 12 residues in the CDR3. Per the germline V gene, CDR1 is SNHLY and CDR2 is FYNNEI. CDR3 in amino acids: CASAGGGRTLFF. The CDR3 nucleotides are TGTGCCAGCGCGGGGGGCGGGCGGACACTGTTTTTT.

This clone was found once. The chain couples TRBV7-9 to TRBJ2-1; 7 bases are a match to TRBD2. Trimming cost V 3 bases and J 11 bases; bases outside gene matches: 13. The CDR3 is 15 residues long. Germline CDR1 is SEHNR and CDR2 is FQNEAQ (reference sequence). Here the CDR3 DNA reads TGTGCCAGCAGCTTCGTGGGAGGGCCCGCAATGAAGCAGTTCTTC. Translated: CASSFVGGPAMKQFF.

This clone was seen a single time. The rearrangement uses TRBV11-2 and TRBJ2-3; weak D call: TRBD2 (5 bases). The V gene's germline CDR1 is SGHAT and CDR2 FQNNGV. CDR3 length: 12 amino acids. Trimming stripped 3 bases from V and 9 bases from J, with 10 bases between. The CDR3 nucleotides read TGTGCCAGCAGCTTGGGCTCGGGAACGCAGTATTTT. This translates into CASSLGSGTQYF.

This sequence joins TRBV5-1 and TRBJ1-2; D is ambiguous. Germline-derived CDR1 and CDR2 are SGHRS and YFSETQ. Trimming removed 5 bases from V and 3 bases from J, with 11 bases in between. The CDR3 has 13 residues. CDR3 loop: CASREGLDYGYTF. CDR3 bases: TGCGCCAGCAGAGAGGGCCTAGACTATGGCTACACCTTC.

V gene TRBV6-1 combines with J gene TRBJ1-2; 9 nucleotides align to TRBD1. This CDR3 contains 15 residues. Germline V gene sequence: CDR1 MNHNS, CDR2 SASEGT. V gave up 3 bases and J gave up 6 bases; unmatched junction bases: 8. The CDR3 DNA is TGTGCCAGCAGTGAGACCGGGACAGGGTTTGATGGCTACACCTTC. Translating gives CASSETGTGFDGYTF.

This chain uses TRBV19 with TRBJ1-1; no reliable D call. Trimming pared 2 bases from V and 4 bases from J, leaving 8 bases between. Germline values: CDR1 LNHDA, CDR2 SQIVND (reference sequence). The CDR3 runs 13 residues. The CDR3 protein is CASSISVLTEAFF. The DNA for the CDR3 is TGTGCCAGTAGTATATCCGTCCTCACTGAAGCTTTCTTT. Using reference TRBV19 and TRBJ1-1 for the parts outside the CDR3, the full variable domain is DGGITQSPKYLFRKEGQNVTLSCEQNLNHDAMYWYRQDPGQGLRLIYYSQIVNDFQKGDIAEGYSVSREKKESFPLTVTSAQKNPTAFYLCASSISVLTEAFFGQGTRLTVV.

The chain recombines TRBV6-2 or TRBV6-3 with TRBJ2-5, with D possibly TRBD2 on 6 matching bases. V was shortened by 2 bases and J by 5 bases, with 18 bases between the two germline ends. The CDR3 loop spans 16 amino acids. Germline V CDR1 and CDR2: MNHEY, SVGEGT. In DNA form, the CDR3 reads TGTGCCAGCAGTTACGACGGGCGGGACGCCCGGGAGACCCAGTACTTC. Translating gives CASSYDGRDARETQYF.

This chain joins TRBV7-2 and TRBJ2-6, with a possible D match to TRBD1 (6 bases). CDR1 is SGHTA and CDR2 is FQGNSA in the germline V gene. Trimming pared 3 bases from V and 1 base from J, leaving 13 bases between. The CDR3 length is 17 residues. The CDR3 sequence: CASSLGSGVSGANVLTF. The CDR3 DNA reads as TGTGCCAGCAGCTTGGGATCAGGGGTATCTGGGGCCAACGTCCTGACTTTC.

The gene calls are TRBV25-1 and TRBJ1-4; TRBD1 matches at 8 bases. The germline gives CDR1 MGHDK, CDR2 SYGVNS. V gave up 5 bases and J gave up 8 bases; unmatched junction bases: 10. This CDR3 is built from 15 residues. As DNA, the CDR3 is TGTGCCAGCAGTACCGGGACAGGAGGGGAGGAAAAACTGTTTTTT. This gives the protein CASSTGTGGEEKLFF. Looking up the rest from reference TRBV25-1 and TRBJ1-4 gives the full variable domain: EADIYQTPRYLVIGTGKKITLECSQTMGHDKMYWYQQDPGMELHLIHYSYGVNSTEKGDLSSESTVSRIRTEHFPLTLESARPSHTSQYLCASSTGTGGEEKLFFGSGTQLSVL.

The chain has TRBV18 and TRBJ2-7; 8 bases agree with TRBD2. CDR1 KGHSH and CDR2 LQKENI come from the germline V gene. The CDR3 has 13 residues. The V segment lost 3 bases and the J segment 6 bases; nucleotides outside the gene matches: 4. In nucleotides, the CDR3 is TGTGCCAGCTCACCCTTGGCGGGGGGCGAGCAGTACTTC. This translates into CASSPLAGGEQYF. The full variable domain, rest sourced from reference TRBV18 and TRBJ2-7, is NAGVMQNPRHLVRRRGQEARLRCSPMKGHSHVYWYRQLPEEGLKFMVYLQKENIIDESGMPKERFSAEFPKEGPSILRIQQVVRGDSAAYFCASSPLAGGEQYFGPGTRLTVT.